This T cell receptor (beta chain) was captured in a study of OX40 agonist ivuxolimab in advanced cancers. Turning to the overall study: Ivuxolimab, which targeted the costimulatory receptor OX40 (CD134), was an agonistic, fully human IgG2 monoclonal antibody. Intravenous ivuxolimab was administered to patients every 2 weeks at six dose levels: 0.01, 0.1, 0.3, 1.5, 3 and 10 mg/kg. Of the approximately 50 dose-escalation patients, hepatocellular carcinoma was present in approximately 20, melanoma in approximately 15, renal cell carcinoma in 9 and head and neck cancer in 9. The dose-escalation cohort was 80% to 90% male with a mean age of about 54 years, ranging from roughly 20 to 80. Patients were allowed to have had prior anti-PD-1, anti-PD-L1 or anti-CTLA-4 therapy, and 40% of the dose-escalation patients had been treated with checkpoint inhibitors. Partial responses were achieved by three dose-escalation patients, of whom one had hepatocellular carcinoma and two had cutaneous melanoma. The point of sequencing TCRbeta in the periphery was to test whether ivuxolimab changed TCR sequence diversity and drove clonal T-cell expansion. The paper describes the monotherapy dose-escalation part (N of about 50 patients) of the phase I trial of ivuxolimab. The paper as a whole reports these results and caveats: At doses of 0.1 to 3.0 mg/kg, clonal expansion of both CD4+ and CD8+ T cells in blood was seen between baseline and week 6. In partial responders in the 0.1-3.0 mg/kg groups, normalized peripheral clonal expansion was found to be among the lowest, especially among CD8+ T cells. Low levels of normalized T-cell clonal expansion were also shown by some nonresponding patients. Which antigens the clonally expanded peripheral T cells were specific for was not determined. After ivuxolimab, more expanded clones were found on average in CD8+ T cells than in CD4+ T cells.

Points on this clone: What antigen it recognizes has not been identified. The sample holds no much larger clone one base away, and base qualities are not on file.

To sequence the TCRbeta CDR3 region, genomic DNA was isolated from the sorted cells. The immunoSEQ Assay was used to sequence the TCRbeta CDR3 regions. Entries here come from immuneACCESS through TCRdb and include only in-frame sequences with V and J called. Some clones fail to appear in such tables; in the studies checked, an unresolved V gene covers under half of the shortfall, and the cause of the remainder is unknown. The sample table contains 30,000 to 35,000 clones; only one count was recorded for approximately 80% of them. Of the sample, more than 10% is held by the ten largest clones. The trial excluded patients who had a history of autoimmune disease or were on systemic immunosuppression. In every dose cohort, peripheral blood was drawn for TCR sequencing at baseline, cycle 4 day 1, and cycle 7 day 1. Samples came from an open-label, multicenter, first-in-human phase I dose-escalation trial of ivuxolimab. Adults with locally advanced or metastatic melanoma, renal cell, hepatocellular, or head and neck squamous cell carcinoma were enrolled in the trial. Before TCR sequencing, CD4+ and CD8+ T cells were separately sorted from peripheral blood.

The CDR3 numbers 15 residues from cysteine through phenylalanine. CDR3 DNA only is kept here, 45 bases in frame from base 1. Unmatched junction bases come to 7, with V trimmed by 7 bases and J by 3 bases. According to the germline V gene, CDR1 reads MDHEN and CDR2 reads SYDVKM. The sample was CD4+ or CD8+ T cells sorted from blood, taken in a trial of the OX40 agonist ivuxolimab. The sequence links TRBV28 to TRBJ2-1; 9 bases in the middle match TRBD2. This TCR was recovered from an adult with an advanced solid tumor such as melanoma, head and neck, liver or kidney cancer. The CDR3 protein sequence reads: CASIPTSGFYNEQFF. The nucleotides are TGTGCCAGCATTCCGACTAGCGGATTCTACAATGAGCAGTTCTTC.